The clone carrying this T cell receptor (beta chain) occurred once. What it binds is not known. The CDR3 runs 17 residues. This specimen comes from a study of T cells after yellow fever vaccination. Study-level information: Preparation used SMART-Seq v4 Ultra Low Input for the low-cell-number fractions. Study observations and caveats: Re-detected after boosting: most primary clones, about 95% of CD4 and about 85% of CD8. The presence of abundant clonotypes contaminating from the bulk population was possible in FACS-sorted repertoires.

TCRdb reanalysed the 5' RACE reads using MiXCR and keeps one entry per CDR3 protein. The sample carries 340,000 or so distinct CDR3 sequences, under 15% recorded once. The chain joins TRBV21-1 to TRBJ2-7; the table names TRBD2, a call not compared with the DNA. TRBV21-1 is shown as a pseudogene. The TCR comes from a man aged 18 to 35 who received the YFV17D yellow fever vaccine. The sample consisted of CD4+ T cells sorted from PBMCs, taken 15 days after the yellow fever booster vaccination. CDR3 coding DNA: TGTGCCAGCAGCAAAACCAGGGGTTCACGAGCGGGCTACGAGCAGTACGTC. It specifies CASSKTRGSRAGYEQYV.